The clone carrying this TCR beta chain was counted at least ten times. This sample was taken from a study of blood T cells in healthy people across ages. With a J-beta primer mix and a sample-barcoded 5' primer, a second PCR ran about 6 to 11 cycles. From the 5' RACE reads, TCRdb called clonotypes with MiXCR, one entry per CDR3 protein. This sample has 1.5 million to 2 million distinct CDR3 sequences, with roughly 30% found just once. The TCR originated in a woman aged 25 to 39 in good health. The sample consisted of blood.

The CDR3 sequence: CATSDLRQGVRANEQFF. The CDR3, as DNA: TGTGCCACCAGTGATTTGCGTCAGGGGGTCAGGGCCAATGAGCAGTTCTTC. This chain uses TRBV24-1 with TRBJ2-1; 7 bases map to TRBD1. The CDR3 is 17 residues long. Germline V gives CDR1 KGHDR, CDR2 SFDVKD. The trim removed 0 bases at V and 6 bases at J, leaving 10 bases unmatched.